This TCR beta chain was sequenced in a study of blood T cell repertoires in COVID-19. At the level of the study: Sample material is recorded as cDNA or gDNA derived from T cells, B-cell-depleted T cells, or PBMCs.

With 1 base removed from V and 8 bases from J, the gap between germline ends came to 8 bases. This CDR3 spans 13 amino acids. Germline CDR1 is SGHVS and CDR2 is FNYEAQ. In the original processing: Estimation of nucleated cell counts was performed using reference gene primer amplification. The data were produced by immunoSEQ multiplex PCR, yet TCRdb's version contains in-frame clones alone and is incomplete. The V and J calls and the clone size are those of that table, but D and trimming were determined from the DNA. The sample consists of some 110,000 clones, 85% of them appearing once. Specimen: peripheral blood. The sequence was obtained from a man aged 45 to 65 with acute or convalescent COVID-19. The V and J genes are TRBV7-6 and TRBJ1-4, with D possibly TRBD1 on 5 matching bases. The CDR3 reads CASSLEGREKLFF. For the CDR3, the DNA is TGTGCCAGCAGCTTAGAGGGGAGGGAAAAACTGTTTTTT.